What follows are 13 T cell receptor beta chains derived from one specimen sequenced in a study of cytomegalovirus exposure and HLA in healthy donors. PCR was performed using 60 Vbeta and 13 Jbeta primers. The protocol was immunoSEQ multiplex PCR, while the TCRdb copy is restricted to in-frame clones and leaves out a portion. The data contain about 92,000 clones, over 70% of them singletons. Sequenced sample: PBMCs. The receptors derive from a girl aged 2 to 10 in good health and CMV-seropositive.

CDR3 residues: CASSLPGQGYNEQFF. The CDR3 region has the DNA TGCGCCAGCAGCTTGCCGGGACAGGGGTACAATGAGCAGTTCTTC. This chain links TRBV5-1 with TRBJ2-1; 10 bases map to TRBD1. CDR1 is SGHRS, CDR2 YFSETQ, per germline. There are 15 residues in the CDR3. Unmatched junction bases numbered 2, after V lost 1 base and J lost 4 bases.

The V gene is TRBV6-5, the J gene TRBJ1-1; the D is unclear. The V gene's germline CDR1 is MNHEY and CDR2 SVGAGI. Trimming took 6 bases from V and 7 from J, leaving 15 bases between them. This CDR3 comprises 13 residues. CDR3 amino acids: CASSTVRRHEAFF. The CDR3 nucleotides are TGTGCCAGCAGCACCGTGCGGCGTCATGAAGCTTTCTTT.

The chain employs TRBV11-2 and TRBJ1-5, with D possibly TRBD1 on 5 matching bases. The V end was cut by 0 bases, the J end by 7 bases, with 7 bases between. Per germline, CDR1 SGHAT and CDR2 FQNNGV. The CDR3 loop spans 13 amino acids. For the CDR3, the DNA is TGTGCCAGCAGCTTAGAAGGGGCCCAGCCCCAGCATTTT. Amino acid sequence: CASSLEGAQPQHF.

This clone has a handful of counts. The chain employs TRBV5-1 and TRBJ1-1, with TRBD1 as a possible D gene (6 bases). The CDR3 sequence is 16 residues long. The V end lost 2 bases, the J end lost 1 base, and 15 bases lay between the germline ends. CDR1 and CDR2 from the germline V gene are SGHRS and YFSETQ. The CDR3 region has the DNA TGCGCCAGCAGCTTTTCCCGTATACAGGGGAACACTGAAGCTTTCTTT. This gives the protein CASSFSRIQGNTEAFF.

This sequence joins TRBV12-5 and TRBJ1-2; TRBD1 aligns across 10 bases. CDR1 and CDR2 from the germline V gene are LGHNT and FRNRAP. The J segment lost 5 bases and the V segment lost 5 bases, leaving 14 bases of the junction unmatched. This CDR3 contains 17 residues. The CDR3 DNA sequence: TGTGCTAGTGGTGTATCCGGGACAGGGGCCGTCCATTATGGCTACACCTTC. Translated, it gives CASGVSGTGAVHYGYTF.

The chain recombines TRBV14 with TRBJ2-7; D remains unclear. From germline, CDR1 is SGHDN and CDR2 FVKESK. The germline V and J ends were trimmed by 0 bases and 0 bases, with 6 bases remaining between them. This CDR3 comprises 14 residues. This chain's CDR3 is CASSQETSSYEQYF. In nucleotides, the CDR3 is TGTGCCAGCAGCCAAGAGACAAGCTCCTACGAGCAGTACTTC.

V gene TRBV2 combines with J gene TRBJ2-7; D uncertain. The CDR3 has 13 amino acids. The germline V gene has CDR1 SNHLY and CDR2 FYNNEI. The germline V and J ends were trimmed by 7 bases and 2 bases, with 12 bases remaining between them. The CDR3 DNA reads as TGTGCCAGCACCTTGAGAGTTACCTACGAGCAGTACTTC. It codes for CASTLRVTYEQYF.

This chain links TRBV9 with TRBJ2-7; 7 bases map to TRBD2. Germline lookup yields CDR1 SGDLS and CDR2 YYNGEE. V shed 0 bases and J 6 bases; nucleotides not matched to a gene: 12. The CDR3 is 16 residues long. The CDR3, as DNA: TGTGCCAGCAGCGTAGAATCCGGTGGCGGGAGAAGCGAGCAGTACTTC. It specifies CASSVESGGGRSEQYF.

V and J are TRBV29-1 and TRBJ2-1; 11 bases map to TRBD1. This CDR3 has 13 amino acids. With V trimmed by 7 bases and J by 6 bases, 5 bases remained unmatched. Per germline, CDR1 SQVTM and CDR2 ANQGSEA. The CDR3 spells CSGRGTGGNEQFF. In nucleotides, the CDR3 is TGCAGCGGGAGAGGGACAGGGGGCAATGAGCAGTTCTTC.

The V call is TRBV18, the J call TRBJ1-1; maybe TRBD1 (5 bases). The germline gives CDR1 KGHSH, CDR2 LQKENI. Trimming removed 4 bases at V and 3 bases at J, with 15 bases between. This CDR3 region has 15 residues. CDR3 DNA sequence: TGTGCCAGCTCACAGGCAGGTAGGGGTGACACTGAAGCTTTCTTT. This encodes CASSQAGRGDTEAFF.

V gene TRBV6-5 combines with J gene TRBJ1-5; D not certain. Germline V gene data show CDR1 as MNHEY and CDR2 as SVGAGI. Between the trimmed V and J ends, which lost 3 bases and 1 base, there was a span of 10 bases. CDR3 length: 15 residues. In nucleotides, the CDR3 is TGTGCCAGCAGTTATTCAGGCTACAGCAATCAGCCCCAGCATTTT. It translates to CASSYSGYSNQPQHF.

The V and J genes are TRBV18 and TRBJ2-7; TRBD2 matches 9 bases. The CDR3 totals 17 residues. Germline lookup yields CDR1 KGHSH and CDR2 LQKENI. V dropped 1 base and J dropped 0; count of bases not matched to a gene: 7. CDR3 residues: CASSPRYGAGGSYEQYF. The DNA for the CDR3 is TGTGCCAGCTCACCACGTTATGGAGCGGGGGGCTCCTACGAGCAGTACTTC.

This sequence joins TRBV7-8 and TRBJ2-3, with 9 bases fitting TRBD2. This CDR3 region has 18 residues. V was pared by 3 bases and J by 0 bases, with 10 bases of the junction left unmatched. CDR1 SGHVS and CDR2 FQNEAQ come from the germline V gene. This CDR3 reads CASSFSVAGERSTDTQYF. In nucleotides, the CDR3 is TGTGCCAGCAGCTTTTCTGTAGCGGGAGAGAGGAGCACAGATACGCAGTATTTT.